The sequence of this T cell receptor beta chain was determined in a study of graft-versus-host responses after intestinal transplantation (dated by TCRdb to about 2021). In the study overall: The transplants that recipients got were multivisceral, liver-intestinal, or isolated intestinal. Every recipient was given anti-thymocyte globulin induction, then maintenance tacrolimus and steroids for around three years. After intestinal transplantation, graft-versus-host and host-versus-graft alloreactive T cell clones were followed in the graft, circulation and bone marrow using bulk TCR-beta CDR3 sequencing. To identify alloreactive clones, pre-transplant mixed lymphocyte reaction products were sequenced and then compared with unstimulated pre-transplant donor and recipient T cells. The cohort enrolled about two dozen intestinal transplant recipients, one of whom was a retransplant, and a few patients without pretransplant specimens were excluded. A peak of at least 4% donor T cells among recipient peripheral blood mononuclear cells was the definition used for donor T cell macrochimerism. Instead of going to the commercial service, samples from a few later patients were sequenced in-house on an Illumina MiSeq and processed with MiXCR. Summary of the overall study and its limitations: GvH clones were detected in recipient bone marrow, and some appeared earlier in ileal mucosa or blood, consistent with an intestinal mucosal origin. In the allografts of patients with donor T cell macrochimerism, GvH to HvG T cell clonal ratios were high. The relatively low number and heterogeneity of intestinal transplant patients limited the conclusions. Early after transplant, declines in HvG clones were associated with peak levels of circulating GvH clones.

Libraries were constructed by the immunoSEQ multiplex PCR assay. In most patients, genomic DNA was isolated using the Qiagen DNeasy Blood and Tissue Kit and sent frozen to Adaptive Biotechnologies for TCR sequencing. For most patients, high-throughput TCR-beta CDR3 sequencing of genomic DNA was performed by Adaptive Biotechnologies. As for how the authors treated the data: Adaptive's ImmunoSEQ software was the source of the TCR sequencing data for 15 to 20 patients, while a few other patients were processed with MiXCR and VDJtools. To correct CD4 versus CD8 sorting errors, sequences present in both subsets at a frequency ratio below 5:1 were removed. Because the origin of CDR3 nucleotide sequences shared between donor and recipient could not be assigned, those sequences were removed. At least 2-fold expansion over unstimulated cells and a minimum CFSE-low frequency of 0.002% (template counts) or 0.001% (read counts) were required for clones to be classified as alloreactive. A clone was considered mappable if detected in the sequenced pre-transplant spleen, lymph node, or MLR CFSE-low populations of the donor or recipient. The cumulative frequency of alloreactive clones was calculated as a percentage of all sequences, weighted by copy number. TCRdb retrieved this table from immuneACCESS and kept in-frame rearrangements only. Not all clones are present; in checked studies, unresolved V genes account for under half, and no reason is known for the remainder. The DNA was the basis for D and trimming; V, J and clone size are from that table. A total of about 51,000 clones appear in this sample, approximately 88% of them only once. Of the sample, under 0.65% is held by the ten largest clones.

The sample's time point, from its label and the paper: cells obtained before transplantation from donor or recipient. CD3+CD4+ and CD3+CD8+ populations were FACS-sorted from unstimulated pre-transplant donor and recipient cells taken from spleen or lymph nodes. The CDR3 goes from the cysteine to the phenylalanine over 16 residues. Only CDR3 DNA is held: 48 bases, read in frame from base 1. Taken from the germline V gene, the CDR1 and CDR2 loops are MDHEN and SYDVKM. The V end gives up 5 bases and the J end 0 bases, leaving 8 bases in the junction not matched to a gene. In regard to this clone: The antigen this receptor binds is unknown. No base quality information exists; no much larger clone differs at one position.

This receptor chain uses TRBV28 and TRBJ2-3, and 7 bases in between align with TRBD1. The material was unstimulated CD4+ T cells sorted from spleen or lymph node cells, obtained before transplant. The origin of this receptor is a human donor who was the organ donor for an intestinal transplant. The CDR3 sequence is CASSPRGTASTDTQYF. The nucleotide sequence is TGTGCCAGCAGTCCCAGGGGGACGGCTAGCACAGATACGCAGTATTTT.